Reported below is one TCR beta chain. Its antigen is still unknown. Time point here: week 23, last vaccination. It was 300 ug of mutant IDH1 20-mer peptide that made up each vaccine dose, given with topical imiquimod. This table comes from immunoSEQ multiplex PCR, and its TCRdb copy is limited to in-frame clones, with some not included. The sample comprises approximately 50,000 clones, about nine tenths of which are singletons, and more than 1.1% rests with the top ten. V lost 4 bases and J lost 0, with 6 bases in between. The length of the CDR3 is 14 residues. CDR1 and CDR2 from the germline V gene are LGHNT and FRNRAP. The data belong to a study of a mutant IDH1 vaccine in newly diagnosed glioma.

The rearrangement links TRBV12-5 to TRBJ1-4; D ambiguous. This specimen was PBMCs, taken from a glioma patient whose treatment included an IDH1 peptide vaccine. The TCR sequence derives from a man aged 35 to 55 with glioma. CDR3 sequence (DNA): TGTGCTAGTGGTTCAGGAGCAACTAATGAAAAACTGTTTTTT. This translates into CASGSGATNEKLFF.